This T cell receptor (beta chain) was sequenced for a study of T cell responses to AZD1222 COVID-19 vaccine. Study observations and caveats: The span of vaccine-associated CD4 TCRs extended across spike, with dominance at 160-218 and 743-854. The study found Spike-specific TCR breadth and depth rose after two AZD1222 doses. The donor cohort was predominantly white British with a female majority, and clonal diversity may have been underestimated. Reportedly, nearly half of unique spike TCRs recognized epitopes outside B.1.351/B.1.1.7 mutations.

Note on this clone: Its specificity is unknown.

Clones were read by immunoSEQ multiplex PCR, and TCRdb kept only the in-frame ones, dropping some. This sample has about 35,000 clones, with 70% to 90% found just once. CDR3 size: 13 residues. Trimming removed 5 bases at V and 5 bases at J, with 13 bases between. The germline gives CDR1 SGHRS, CDR2 YFSETQ. The chain uses TRBV5-1 and TRBJ1-1; D gene unclear. This TCR derives from an adult in good health. The sample in question was peripheral blood, obtained on day 0 of AZD1222 vaccination. CDR3 region: CASREVIGTEAFF. The DNA of the CDR3 is TGCGCCAGCAGAGAGGTGATAGGGACTGAAGCTTTCTTT.